A single sample gave rise to the 16 T cell receptor beta chains below, sequenced in a study of blood T cells in healthy people across ages. A J-beta primer mix and a sample-barcoded 5' primer were used in a second PCR of about 7 to 12 cycles. TCRdb reanalysed the 5' RACE reads using MiXCR and keeps one entry per CDR3 protein. This sample has 450,000 to 700,000 distinct CDR3 sequences, with approximately 25% found just once. Sequencing input: blood. These receptors were collected from a woman between 65 and 79 years old in good health.

This clonotype was recorded a few times. The rearrangement joins TRBV3-1 to TRBJ2-1; possibly TRBD1 or TRBD2 for D (5 bases each). Germline CDR1 and CDR2: LGHDT and YNNKEL (reference sequence). Deletions cut 4 bases from V and 2 bases from J, with 15 bases between. The CDR3 has 16 amino acids. This chain's CDR3 is CASSPQPGATYNEQFF. The DNA of the CDR3 is TGTGCCAGCAGCCCCCAACCCGGGGCCACCTACAATGAGCAGTTCTTC.

The rearrangement joins TRBV2 to TRBJ2-4; the D gene is possibly TRBD1 (6 bases). This CDR3 contains 16 residues. Germline-derived CDR1 and CDR2 are SNHLY and FYNNEI. The V gene lost 3 bases and the J gene lost 0 bases, with 12 bases spanning the gap. The DNA for the CDR3 is TGTGCCAGCAGTGATCTACAGGGAGTAGCCAAAAACATTCAGTACTTC. This gives the protein CASSDLQGVAKNIQYF. The variable domain in full, completed from reference TRBV2 and TRBJ2-4, reads EPEVTQTPSHQVTQMGQEVILRCVPISNHLYFYWYRQILGQKVEFLVSFYNNEISEKSEIFDDQFSVERPDGSNFTLKIRSTKLEDSAMYFCASSDLQGVAKNIQYFGAGTRLSVL.

The chain combines TRBV10-2 with TRBJ2-7; 8 bases map to TRBD2. V trimming: 3 bases; J trimming: 5 bases; junction bases outside the gene matches: 9. Germline V gives CDR1 WSHSY, CDR2 SAAADI. The CDR3 extends over 15 amino acids. In DNA form, the CDR3 reads TGCGCCAGCAGTGAACGGGGGGGCCACACGGACGAGCAGTACTTC. This encodes CASSERGGHTDEQYF.

This clonotype has only a few counts. This chain links TRBV12-3 or TRBV12-4 with TRBJ2-3, with D possibly matching TRBD2 (6 bases). The CDR3 spans 15 residues. V was pared by 1 base and J by 0 bases, with 8 bases between. The CDR3 protein is CASSLVRGSTDTQYF. The CDR3 bases are TGTGCCAGCAGTTTAGTGCGGGGCAGCACAGATACGCAGTATTTT.

This clonotype has a handful of counts. The chain has TRBV7-2 and TRBJ1-2, with D unresolved. This CDR3 spans 15 amino acids. Germline CDR1 is SGHTA and CDR2 is FQGNSA. Deletions cut 5 bases from V and 4 bases from J, with 17 bases between. CDR3 sequence reads: CASSPHRTASYGYTF. CDR3 sequence (DNA): TGTGCCAGCAGCCCCCATAGGACGGCGAGCTATGGCTACACCTTC. Variable domain in full (rest from reference TRBV7-2 and TRBJ1-2): GAGVSQSPSNKVTEKGKDVELRCDPISGHTALYWYRQSLGQGLEFLIYFQGNSAPDKSGLPSDRFSAERTGGSVSTLTIQRTQQEDSAVYLCASSPHRTASYGYTFGSGTRLTVV.

This clonotype was seen a handful of times. The V gene is TRBV2, the J gene TRBJ2-3, with 7 bases that match TRBD1. Germline V CDR1 and CDR2: SNHLY, FYNNEI. CDR3 length: 14 amino acids. The junction had 2 bases not matched to a gene; V was cut back by 4 bases and J by 1 base. This chain's CDR3 is CASSATGGTDTQYF. In DNA, the CDR3 is TGTGCCAGCAGTGCTACAGGGGGCACAGATACGCAGTATTTT.

This chain links TRBV11-2 with TRBJ2-1; D is undetermined. Germline V gene data show CDR1 as SGHAT and CDR2 as FQNNGV. V gave up 2 bases and J gave up 10 bases, with 15 bases separating them. The CDR3 length is 14 residues. CDR3 residues: CASSLFLGLDEQFF. The CDR3 DNA reads TGTGCCAGCAGCTTATTTCTGGGGTTAGACGAGCAGTTCTTC. Full variable domain (rest looked up from reference TRBV11-2 and TRBJ2-1): EAGVAQSPRYKIIEKRQSVAFWCNPISGHATLYWYQQILGQGPKLLIQFQNNGVVDDSQLPKDRFSAERLKGVDSTLKIQPAKLEDSAVYLCASSLFLGLDEQFFGPGTRLTVL.

In nucleotides, the CDR3 is TGTGCCAGCTCACCACGGAGAGACTACAATACTGATGAGACCCAGTACTTC. It is translated as CASSPRRDYNTDETQYF. This chain links TRBV18 with TRBJ2-5; tentative D call: TRBD2 (5 bases). The CDR3 is 17 residues long. Germline V gene data show CDR1 as KGHSH and CDR2 as LQKENI. Trimming took 1 base from V and 5 from J, leaving 20 bases between them.

About this clonotype itself: At one of its ends the junction is not consistent with the germline gene, which may arise from a read error. The J gene is TRBJ2-5, the V gene TRBV4-3; perhaps TRBD2 as D (7 bases). In germline, CDR1 is LGHNA, CDR2 YSLEER. CDR3 length: 14 amino acids. This CDR3 reads CASSPGGHQETRYF. CDR3 bases: TGCGCCAGCAGCCCGGGGGGCCACCAAGAGACCCGGTACTTC.

Only a few counts were recorded for this clonotype. The chain combines TRBV2 with TRBJ1-2, with D possibly matching TRBD1 (6 bases). V lost 7 bases to trimming and J lost 8 bases, with 23 bases between them. CDR1 is SNHLY and CDR2 is FYNNEI in the germline V gene. The CDR3 has 15 residues. The DNA of the CDR3 is TGTGCCAGCACTGTCGCACAGGGTGGTATTGGAGGCTACACCTTC. Its translation: CASTVAQGGIGGYTF.

This chain connects TRBV3-1 to TRBJ1-2; 9 nucleotides agree with TRBD1. The junction had 7 bases not matched to a gene; V was cut back by 0 bases and J by 5 bases. CDR1 is LGHDT and CDR2 is YNNKEL in the germline V gene (reference sequence). The CDR3 covers 16 residues. Written as DNA, the CDR3 is TGTGCCAGCAGCCAAGAAGGGGACAGGGAATCTTATGGCTACACCTTC. This translates into CASSQEGDRESYGYTF.

For this clonotype: The CDR3 carries no conserved terminal phenylalanine or tryptophan, so it likely arises from a read error. V and J are TRBV3-1 and TRBJ2-5; no clear D. The germline V gene has CDR1 LGHDT and CDR2 YNNKEL (reference sequence). The CDR3 loop spans 13 amino acids. Trimming cost V 0 bases and J 5 bases, with 7 bases left between them. The CDR3 DNA reads as TGTGCCAGCAGCCAAGATCGCCCCGAGACCCAGTACCTC. As protein: CASSQDRPETQYL.

This clonotype was seen a few times. The chain couples TRBV20-1 to TRBJ2-4; 9 bases are shared with TRBD1. The V and J ends lost 6 bases and 5 bases, in that order; junction bases with no gene match: 11. CDR3 length: 15 amino acids. Germline assignment: CDR1 DFQATT and CDR2 SNEGSKA (reference sequence). The CDR3 coding sequence is TGCAGTGCCGAGGACAGGGGACGCTCCCAAAACATTCAGTACTTC. Translation gives CSAEDRGRSQNIQYF.

The chain is built from TRBV4-1 and TRBJ1-4, with D perhaps matching TRBD1 (5 bases). The CDR3 loop spans 17 amino acids. The V end lost 1 base, the J end lost 2 bases, and 14 bases lay between the germline ends. Germline lookup yields CDR1 MGHRA and CDR2 YSYEKL. CDR3 sequence (DNA): TGCGCCAGCAGCCAAGGCTGGGGGAGTTATACTAATGAAAAACTGTTTTTT. This encodes CASSQGWGSYTNEKLFF.

A few counts support this clonotype. The rearrangement links TRBV25-1 to TRBJ1-2; possibly TRBD1 for D (6 bases). The V end was cut by 8 bases, the J end by 4 bases, with 14 bases between. CDR1 and CDR2 from the germline V gene are MGHDK and SYGVNS. This CDR3 has 13 residues. CDR3 DNA: TGTGCCAGCGCCGGGACATTGGCCTATGGCTACACCTTC. It codes for CASAGTLAYGYTF.

As regards this clonotype: At one boundary the junction diverges from the germline segment, which might be a read error. The chain employs TRBV12-3 or TRBV12-4 and TRBJ2-5; D is possibly TRBD1 (6 bases). CDR3 length: 14 residues. The CDR3 loop reads CAGSLVDRVETQYF. The CDR3 region has the DNA TGTGCCGGCAGTTTAGTGGACAGAGTTGAGACCCAGTACTTC.